Described below is a single T cell receptor beta chain sequence and its context. The antigen remains unidentified. Sequencing used immunoSEQ multiplex PCR; TCRdb keeps in-frame clones, though not all of them. The repertoire holds about 61,000 clones, with roughly 80% as singletons. Single viable CD3+CD4+CD8-CD45RO+ cells were sorted as the memory CD4+ T cells. Serostatus was set by detecting CMV pp150, pp28, p38, p52 IgG. Positive selection with CD4 microbeads enriched total CD4+ T cells. The entry originates in a study of memory CD4+ T cells and cytomegalovirus serostatus. Study summary: Healthy Belgian adult donors included about nine CMV-positive and fewer than 25 CMV-negative people.

Findings and caveats of the study: Each of approximately 70 CMV-associated TCRbeta sequences occurred in one to five individuals.

The CDR3 is 16 amino acids. The V end lost 0 bases, the J end lost 1 base, and 10 bases lay between the germline ends. Germline V gives CDR1 SGHTA, CDR2 FQGNSA. This chain connects TRBV7-2 to TRBJ2-1, with unresolved D. The sample taken for sequencing was memory CD4+ T cells from blood. This clonotype was obtained from an adult in good health and CMV-seronegative. Here the CDR3 reads CASSLAWPNSYNEQFF. DNA of the CDR3: TGTGCCAGCAGCTTAGCGTGGCCCAATTCCTACAATGAGCAGTTCTTC.